Sequencing of this T cell receptor (beta chain) was carried out in a study of blood T cells in healthy people across ages (dated by TCRdb to 2014 to 2015). In the study overall: In model experiments, template switching captured roughly one uniquely barcoded TCR beta cDNA molecule for every two T cells. The study measured age-related changes in TCR beta repertoire diversity using deep sequencing normalized with unique cDNA molecular identifiers. Donors were grouped into four age groups: young (average approximately 16 years), middle-aged (roughly 40), aged (around 60) and long-lived (around 80). To avoid experimental bias, donors of different ages were spread randomly across the sequencing lanes. Two additional independent replicas of 1 million unique cDNA reads from the same blood draw were analyzed for two donors (one aged 18 to 30 and one aged 80 or older).

General study outcomes and caveats: Because donor CMV infection status was unknown, age-related changes in expanded clonotypes were potentially confounded. The long-lived group showed more naive CD4+ T cells, fewer expanded clones and increased TCR diversity than the aged group, suggesting age selection. Conclusive comparison of naive and antigen-experienced compartments was prevented by the profiling of bulk unsorted PBMCs. Observed TCR beta diversity per million T cells fell roughly linearly with age, and a significant reduction was already apparent by age about 36. A strong correlation was found between observed TCR beta diversity and the percentage of naive T cells measured by flow cytometry. Total diversity estimates from one million sequenced T cells were considered lower bounds and underestimates.

Library construction relied on 5' RACE. The instrument given in TCRdb is Illumina HiSeq 2500. A second roughly 6 to 12 cycle PCR used a sample-barcoded 5' primer and a J-beta primer mix. A unique molecular identifier was introduced onto each TCR beta cDNA molecule by a template-switch 5' adaptor carrying 12 random nucleotides. At least 3 million CDR3-containing paired-end reads were obtained from each sample. First-strand cDNA synthesis was performed from all RNA using the Mint cDNA synthesis kit, with priming by a TRBC-specific oligonucleotide. Following uracil-DNA glycosylase treatment, all cDNA underwent a first 18-cycle PCR with the universal primers M1SS and BC2_uni_R. As for how the authors treated the data: Each sample was normalized by randomly selecting 1 million high-quality reads, each carrying a distinct molecular identifier. Instead of being binned into consensus sequences, reads that shared molecular identifiers were thrown out. CDR3 identification, clonotype clustering and error correction used MiTCR with a Q25 quality threshold and the strictest error-elimination algorithm. A nonparametric unseen species model with Euler transformation was used to estimate lower-bound total TCR beta diversity. TCRdb reran the public reads through fastp at Q25 and MiXCR, keeping productive beta chains. One record per CDR3 amino acid sequence lists the most common genes and DNA. The V and J calls, along with clone size, are taken from TCRdb and not from the paper's own processing. The sample data list roughly 680,000 distinct CDR3 sequences, and approximately 52% of these were observed just once. The ten largest clones add up to about 14% of the sample.

Systemically healthy Caucasian individuals from Russia, around 38 in total and aged about 6 to 95 years, were included as donors. Around 10 milliliters of peripheral blood were drawn from each donor into EDTA-treated Vacutainer tubes. Ficoll-Paque density-gradient centrifugation was used to isolate PBMCs, with at least 7 million per sample. Trizol reagent was used to extract total RNA from PBMCs, with at least 5.5 micrograms per sample. For every donor, flow cytometry on a PBMC aliquot measured the percentage of naive CD45RAhigh/CD27high T cells. For CDR1 and CDR2, the germline V gene lists MNHEY and SVGEGT. Between the V and J ends, shortened by 4 bases and 0 bases respectively, the junction contains 16 bases. The cysteine opens and the phenylalanine closes a CDR3 of 17 amino acids. CDR3 DNA is the only sequence kept; it has 51 bases, read in frame from the first base. This clonotype was recorded only once. Its antigen remains undetermined. No much larger clone exists at a distance of one base, and base qualities are not known. One read represents weak support.

The chain is encoded by TRBV6-2 or TRBV6-3 joined to TRBJ2-1; TRBD2 is perhaps the D gene, given 6 matching bases. Specimen: blood. The TCR comes from an elderly woman in good health. The CDR3 in this case is CASSLADLSSSYNEQFF. In nucleotides, the sequence is TGTGCCAGCAGTTTAGCGGACCTATCGAGCTCCTACAATGAGCAGTTCTTC.